This T cell receptor (beta chain) was recorded in a study of blood T cell repertoires in COVID-19. As for the study in general: The cDNA or gDNA used as material had been derived from T cells, B-cell-depleted T cells, or PBMCs.

The CDR3 covers 12 residues. Trimming stripped 3 bases from V and 6 bases from J, with 7 bases between. Seattle patients were enrolled during active infection and followed longitudinally. Measured with immunoSEQ multiplex PCR; TCRdb has only the in-frame clones, and not every one. Of around 160,000 clones in the sample, approximately 92% were seen once. This clonotype originated in a man aged 18 to 30 with COVID-19, enrolled during active disease. The chain uses TRBV12-3 or TRBV12-4 and TRBJ2-3; tentative D call: TRBD2 (6 bases). Sequenced input: peripheral blood. The CDR3 DNA is TGTGCCAGCAGTTTGGCGGGGGATACGCAGTATTTT. As protein: CASSLAGDTQYF.